What follows are 27 T cell receptor beta chains derived from one specimen sequenced in a study of control samples from healthy donors and cancer patients (dated by TCRdb to 2019 to 2021). Libraries were prepared through the immunoSEQ multiplex PCR assay. The immuneACCESS repertoire file appears here via TCRdb, limited to in-frame rearrangements. These files lack a portion of the clones; in checked studies, under half of the deficit traces to unresolved V genes, and the cause of the others is not known. The sample table lists over 75,000 clones, 91% of them with a count of one. 15% to 17% of the sample goes to the ten largest clones. Sequenced sample: blood. The receptors shown here come from a man aged 25 to 40 in good health.

The rearrangement joins TRBV5-1 to TRBJ2-5; D call uncertain. The CDR3 is 13 residues long. Trimming removed 7 bases at V and 0 bases at J, with 10 bases between. The V gene's germline CDR1 is SGHRS and CDR2 YFSETQ. This CDR3 is CASRLGYQETQYF. CDR3 nucleotides: TGCGCCAGCCGGTTGGGGTACCAAGAGACCCAGTACTTC.

The chain uses TRBV5-1 and TRBJ2-5; D gene ambiguous. The CDR3 contains 12 residues. Trimming cost V 7 bases and J 1 base, with 8 bases left between them. Looked up from germline, CDR1 is SGHRS and CDR2 is YFSETQ. The CDR3: CASGAFQETQYF. The CDR3, as DNA: TGCGCCAGCGGAGCCTTCCAAGAGACCCAGTACTTC.

Comments on this clone: Its ends do not fully match the called genes, so a read error is possible. The chain uses TRBV19 and TRBJ2-1; possible D gene TRBD2, 6 bases. The CDR3 consists of 16 residues. Germline V CDR1 and CDR2: LNHDA, SQIVND (reference sequence). The CDR3 reads CASSVEGVGGDNEQFF. As DNA, the CDR3 is TGTGCCAGTAGTGTAGAGGGAGTGGGGGGAGACAATGAGCAGTTCTTC.

The CDR3 loop is CASRPSPAGAADTQYF. In nucleotides, the CDR3 is TGTGCCAGTAGGCCTTCCCCCGCGGGGGCGGCAGATACGCAGTATTTT. This chain uses TRBV19 with TRBJ2-3; D might be TRBD2 (7 bases). Germline V gene data show CDR1 as LNHDA and CDR2 as SQIVND (reference sequence). V lost 6 bases and J 4 bases, leaving 20 bases between the germline ends. This CDR3 has 16 amino acids.

This chain uses TRBV5-1 with TRBJ2-3; 9 bases match TRBD1. This CDR3 comprises 14 residues. Per germline, CDR1 SGHRS and CDR2 YFSETQ. V was pared by 9 bases and J by 5 bases, with 10 bases of the junction left unmatched. CDR3: CATSRGQGLDTQYF. CDR3 in DNA: TGCGCCACCTCGAGGGGACAGGGCTTAGATACGCAGTATTTT.

This clone was seen once. The chain couples TRBV27 to TRBJ1-1; unclear D gene. The CDR3 runs 15 residues. V gave up 3 bases and J gave up 4 bases, with 15 bases separating them. Germline V gene sequence: CDR1 MNHEY, CDR2 SMNVEV (reference sequence). The CDR3 DNA reads TGTGCCAGCAGTTTCTCCGTTTCCAGTGGCACTGAAGCTTTCTTT. This encodes CASSFSVSSGTEAFF.

V gene TRBV9 combines with J gene TRBJ2-1; D remains unclear. V was pared by 0 bases and J by 8 bases, with 15 bases between. The CDR3 totals 15 residues. Germline V gives CDR1 SGDLS, CDR2 YYNGEE. CDR3: CASSVGGAASDEQFF. CDR3 coding DNA: TGTGCCAGCAGCGTAGGCGGCGCCGCGTCGGATGAGCAGTTCTTC.

Note on this clone: No conserved phenylalanine or tryptophan is present at the end of the CDR3, so a read error is the likely explanation. This chain connects TRBV25-1 to TRBJ2-3; D call uncertain. CDR1 and CDR2 (germline): MGHDK, SYGVNS. The V gene lost 6 bases and the J gene lost 3 bases, with 10 bases spanning the gap. The CDR3 contains 13 residues. The CDR3 nucleotides are TGTGCCAGCAGAAGAAACCCGACAGATACGCAGTATCTT. Translating gives CASRRNPTDTQYL.

This rearrangement joins TRBV6-5 to TRBJ2-1; 7 bases line up with TRBD2. The CDR3 is 15 residues long. With V trimmed by 2 bases and J by 10 bases, 11 bases remained unmatched. Germline V gives CDR1 MNHEY, CDR2 SVGAGI. The CDR3 coding sequence is TGTGCCAGCAGTTACGAGGCGGGAGAAAGGTACGAGCAGTTCTTC. This gives the protein CASSYEAGERYEQFF.

The chain employs TRBV24-1 and TRBJ2-5; 8 nucleotides line up with TRBD1. CDR3 size: 17 residues. V lost 3 bases and J lost 2; bases outside the gene matches: 10. CDR1 and CDR2 (germline): KGHDR, SFDVKD. In DNA form, the CDR3 reads TGTGCCACCAGTGATCCTACCTTACAGGGGGATCAAGAGACCCAGTACTTC. Translation: CATSDPTLQGDQETQYF.

V usage is TRBV30 and J usage is TRBJ1-6, with 9 nucleotides matching TRBD1. Germline CDR1 GTSNPN, CDR2 SVGIG (reference sequence). This CDR3 has 16 amino acids. The ends lost 1 base at V and 5 bases at J; junction bases unmatched: 6. The CDR3 here is CAWSDVWDRDNSPLHF. The CDR3 DNA sequence: TGTGCCTGGAGTGACGTATGGGACAGGGATAATTCACCCCTCCACTTT.

The rearrangement links TRBV20-1 to TRBJ2-3, with D perhaps given as TRBD1 or TRBD2 (6 bases each). Germline V gene lookup returns CDR1 DFQATT and CDR2 SNEGSKA (reference sequence). This CDR3 comprises 11 residues. The CDR3 DNA reads TGCAGCGGGGGCCCAACAGATACGCAGTATTTT. Residues: CSGGPTDTQYF.

The chain carries TRBV30 and TRBJ2-3; D unresolved. V was shortened by 2 bases and J by 0 bases, with 12 bases between the two germline ends. Per germline, CDR1 GTSNPN and CDR2 SVGIG (reference sequence). The CDR3 runs to 15 residues. CDR3 sequence reads: CAWSLQLLSTDTQYF. CDR3 sequence (DNA): TGTGCCTGGAGTTTGCAACTCCTAAGCACAGATACGCAGTATTTT.

The chain has TRBV7-9 and TRBJ2-3; 7 bases match TRBD2. Per germline, CDR1 SEHNR and CDR2 FQNEAQ (reference sequence). This CDR3 has 15 residues. With 0 bases clipped from V and 6 bases from J, the junction kept 6 bases outside the gene matches. CDR3: CASSLAQRGRDTQYF. CDR3 coding DNA: TGTGCCAGCAGCTTAGCTCAGCGGGGACGGGATACGCAGTATTTT.

This chain joins TRBV5-1 and TRBJ1-1; the match to TRBD1 covers 7 bases. CDR1 SGHRS and CDR2 YFSETQ come from the germline V gene. The CDR3 runs 17 residues. Trimming took 0 bases from V and 0 from J; bases not matched to a gene: 8. The CDR3 region is CASSLAYSGQMNTEAFF. CDR3 coding DNA: TGCGCCAGCAGCTTGGCCTACTCGGGACAGATGAACACTGAAGCTTTCTTT.

The V call is TRBV11-2, the J call TRBJ1-2; 11 bases are a match to TRBD1. V dropped 2 bases and J dropped 4; count of bases not matched to a gene: 6. Germline lookup yields CDR1 SGHAT and CDR2 FQNNGV. The CDR3 is 16 residues long. This CDR3 reads CASSLRRTGGGYGYTF. DNA for the CDR3: TGTGCCAGCAGCTTAAGGAGGACAGGGGGCGGCTATGGCTACACCTTC.

The chain links TRBV28 to TRBJ1-2, with D possibly matching TRBD1 (5 bases). This CDR3 comprises 16 residues. Germline assignment: CDR1 MDHEN and CDR2 SYDVKM. The V end was cut by 6 bases, the J end by 1 base, with 18 bases between. CDR3 bases: TGTGCCAGCAGCCCCCCCCGACAGTCGAGTAACTATGGCTACACCTTC. It specifies CASSPPRQSSNYGYTF.

This chain connects TRBV5-1 to TRBJ1-1; 7 bases are a match to TRBD1. After removal of 0 bases from V and 7 bases from J, the junction contained 6 bases not matched to a gene. This CDR3 has 14 residues. The germline V gene encodes CDR1 SGHRS and CDR2 YFSETQ. The CDR3 reads CASSLAPGGYEAFF. The DNA for the CDR3 is TGCGCCAGCAGCTTGGCGCCAGGGGGTTATGAAGCTTTCTTT.

The chain employs TRBV6-6 and TRBJ2-7; the D is unclear. This CDR3 is 14 amino acids long. Trimming pared 0 bases from V and 4 bases from J, leaving 10 bases between. Germline V gene lookup returns CDR1 MNHNY and CDR2 SVGAGI (reference sequence). CDR3 sequence: CASSYSDQLYEQYF. The CDR3 DNA follows: TGTGCCAGCAGTTACTCCGACCAATTGTACGAGCAGTACTTC.

The chain carries TRBV11-3 and TRBJ2-1, with a weak D call TRBD1 (7 bases). CDR3 length: 17 residues. Germline CDR1 reads SGHNT; CDR2 reads YENEEA. The V end was cut by 0 bases, the J end by 4 bases, with 16 bases between. CDR3 nucleotides: TGTGCCAGCAGCTTAGATCGGGGGACAGCGATTTACAATGAGCAGTTCTTC. Its protein product is CASSLDRGTAIYNEQFF.

This rearrangement joins TRBV10-3 to TRBJ2-7, with 7 bases lining up with TRBD1. V was clipped by 6 bases and J by 4 bases; unmatched bases: 24. This CDR3 region has 19 residues. Germline lookup yields CDR1 ENHRY and CDR2 SYGVKD. The CDR3 coding sequence is TGTGCCATCAGGAAGAAACATACAGGGACAGCCGAAATCCCGTACGAGCAGTACTTC. Translating gives CAIRKKHTGTAEIPYEQYF.

This clone occurred many times. The chain couples TRBV28 to TRBJ1-2; a weak D match, TRBD1 (5 bases). This CDR3 is 16 amino acids long. CDR1 is MDHEN, CDR2 SYDVKM, per germline. With 3 bases removed from V and 4 bases from J, the gap between germline ends came to 18 bases. CDR3 loop: CASSFGNRRSSYGYTF. The CDR3 coding sequence is TGTGCCAGCAGTTTCGGCAACAGGCGATCGAGCTATGGCTACACCTTC.

The rearrangement links TRBV4-3 to TRBJ2-1; 10 bases align to TRBD2. The CDR3 is made up of 16 amino acids. V lost 0 bases, J lost 1 base, and 0 bases stayed unmatched. Germline V CDR1 and CDR2: LGHNA, YSLEER. The DNA for the CDR3 is TGCGCCAGCAGCCAAGAAGCGGGGGGGTCCTACAATGAGCAGTTCTTC. This codes for CASSQEAGGSYNEQFF.

The V and J genes are TRBV28 and TRBJ2-7; D possibly matches TRBD1 or TRBD2 (5 bases each). Germline CDR1 reads MDHEN; CDR2 reads SYDVKM. V lost 7 bases to trimming and J lost 0 bases, with 19 bases between them. CDR3 length: 16 residues. In nucleotides, the CDR3 is TGTGCCAGCAACTCCCCTAGGGCAGGGAGCTCCTACGAGCAGTACTTC. This sequence encodes CASNSPRAGSSYEQYF.

The chain carries TRBV4-1 and TRBJ1-4, with no clear D. CDR3 length: 14 amino acids. Trimming took 1 base from V and 13 from J, leaving 16 bases between them. Germline lookup yields CDR1 MGHRA and CDR2 YSYEKL. The CDR3 region is CASSQAVAPRLLFF. The CDR3 bases are TGCGCCAGCAGCCAAGCTGTGGCCCCTAGACTACTGTTTTTT.

V is TRBV5-4 and J is TRBJ2-1; 8 nucleotides align to TRBD2. The V gene end was trimmed by 1 base and the J gene end by 4 bases; junction bases not matched to a gene: 4. CDR1 is SGHNT, CDR2 YYREEE, per germline (reference sequence). The CDR3 runs to 15 residues. The CDR3 nucleotides are TGTGCCAGCAGCTTGAGTGGCGGGGGGTACAATGAGCAGTTCTTC. It specifies CASSLSGGGYNEQFF.

The genes are TRBV5-4 and TRBJ2-5, with a possible D match to TRBD2 (6 bases). Germline CDR1 reads SGHNT; CDR2 reads YYREEE (reference sequence). Trimming pared 0 bases from V and 1 base from J, leaving 10 bases between. The CDR3 is 15 amino acids. The CDR3 DNA reads TGTGCCAGCAGCTTGGACGCGGGGCTCCAAGAGACCCAGTACTTC. Translated: CASSLDAGLQETQYF.